This T cell receptor beta chain was captured by sequencing in a study of blood T cell repertoires in COVID-19. Study-level background: T cells, B-cell-depleted T cells, or PBMCs supplied cDNA or gDNA.

CDR1 and CDR2 (germline): KGHSH, LQKENI. The CDR3 loop spans 17 amino acids. Unmatched junction bases numbered 10, after V lost 2 bases and J lost 6 bases. Only in-frame clones appear in the TCRdb table, and some are missing; sequencing was by immunoSEQ multiplex PCR. This sample has 65,000 to 90,000 clones, with around 77% found just once. This clone was seen a handful of times. Specimen: peripheral blood. This clonotype was obtained from a man in his 70s with COVID-19, enrolled during active disease. This chain connects TRBV18 to TRBJ1-4, with 9 bases identical to TRBD1. The CDR3 loop reads CASSPWPRQGGDEKLFF. Written as DNA, the CDR3 is TGTGCCAGCTCACCATGGCCCCGACAGGGGGGTGATGAAAAACTGTTTTTT.